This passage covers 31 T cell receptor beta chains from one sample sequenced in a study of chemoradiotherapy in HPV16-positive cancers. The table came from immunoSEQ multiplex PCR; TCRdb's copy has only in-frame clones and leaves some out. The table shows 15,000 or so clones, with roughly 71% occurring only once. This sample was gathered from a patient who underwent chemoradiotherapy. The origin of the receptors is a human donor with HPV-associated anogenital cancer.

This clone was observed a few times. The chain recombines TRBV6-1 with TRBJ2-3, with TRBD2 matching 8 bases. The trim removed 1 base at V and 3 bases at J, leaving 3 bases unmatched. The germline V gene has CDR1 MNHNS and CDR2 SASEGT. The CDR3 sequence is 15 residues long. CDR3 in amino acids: CASSEGAGVTDTQYF. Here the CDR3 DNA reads TGTGCCAGCAGTGAAGGAGCGGGGGTGACAGATACGCAGTATTTT.

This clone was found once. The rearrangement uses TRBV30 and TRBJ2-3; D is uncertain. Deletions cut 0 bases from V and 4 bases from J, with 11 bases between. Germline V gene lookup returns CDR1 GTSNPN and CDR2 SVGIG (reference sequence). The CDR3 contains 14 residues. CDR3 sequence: CAWSVSFPPDTQYF. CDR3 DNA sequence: TGTGCCTGGAGTGTGTCCTTCCCCCCAGATACGCAGTATTTT.

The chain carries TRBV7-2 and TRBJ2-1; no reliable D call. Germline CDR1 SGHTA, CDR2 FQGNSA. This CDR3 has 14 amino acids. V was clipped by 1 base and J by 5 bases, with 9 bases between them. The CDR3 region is CASSLGAENNEQFF. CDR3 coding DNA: TGTGCCAGCAGCTTAGGAGCAGAAAACAATGAGCAGTTCTTC.

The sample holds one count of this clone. DNA for the CDR3: TGTGCCAGCAGCTTAACGAGTGGACGCTCCTACAATGAGCAGTTCTTC. It translates to CASSLTSGRSYNEQFF. J is TRBJ2-1 and V is TRBV7-3; D not resolved. Germline V gene lookup returns CDR1 SGHTA and CDR2 FQGTGA. CDR3 length: 16 amino acids. Trimming removed 0 bases from V and 0 bases from J, with 9 bases in between.

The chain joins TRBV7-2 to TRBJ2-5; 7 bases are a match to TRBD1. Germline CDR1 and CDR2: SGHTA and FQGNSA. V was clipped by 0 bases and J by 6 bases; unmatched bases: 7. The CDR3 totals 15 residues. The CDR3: CASSLAGTGEKTQYF. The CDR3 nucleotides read TGTGCCAGCAGCTTAGCCGGCACAGGGGAGAAGACCCAGTACTTC. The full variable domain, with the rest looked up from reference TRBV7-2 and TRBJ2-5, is GAGVSQSPSNKVTEKGKDVELRCDPISGHTALYWYRQSLGQGLEFLIYFQGNSAPDKSGLPSDRFSAERTGGSVSTLTIQRTQQEDSAVYLCASSLAGTGEKTQYFGPGTRLLVL.

This chain's CDR3 is CASGKETRANYGYTF. CDR3 nucleotide sequence: TGTGCCAGTGGAAAGGAGACCAGAGCTAACTATGGCTACACCTTC. The chain couples TRBV19 to TRBJ1-2; D is unresolved. CDR3 length: 15 residues. Germline-derived CDR1 and CDR2 are LNHDA and SQIVND (reference sequence). V was trimmed by 8 bases and J by 0 bases, leaving 16 bases between them.

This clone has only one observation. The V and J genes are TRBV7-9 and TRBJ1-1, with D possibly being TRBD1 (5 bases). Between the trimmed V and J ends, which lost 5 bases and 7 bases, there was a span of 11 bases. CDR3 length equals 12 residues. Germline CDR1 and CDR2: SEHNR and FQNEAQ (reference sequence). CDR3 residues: CASSPPRGEAFF. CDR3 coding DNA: TGTGCCAGCAGCCCACCTAGGGGTGAAGCTTTCTTT. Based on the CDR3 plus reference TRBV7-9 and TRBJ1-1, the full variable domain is DTGVSQNPRHKITKRGQNVTFRCDPISEHNRLYWYRQTLGQGPEFLTYFQNEAQLEKSRLLSDRFSAERPKGSFSTLEIQRTEQGDSAMYLCASSPPRGEAFFGQGTRLTVV.

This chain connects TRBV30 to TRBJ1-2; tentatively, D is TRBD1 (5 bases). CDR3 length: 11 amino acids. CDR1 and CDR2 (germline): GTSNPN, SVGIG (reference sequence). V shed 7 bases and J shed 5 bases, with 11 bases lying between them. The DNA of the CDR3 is TGTGCCTTCGGGACTGAGTATGGCTACACCTTC. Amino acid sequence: CAFGTEYGYTF.

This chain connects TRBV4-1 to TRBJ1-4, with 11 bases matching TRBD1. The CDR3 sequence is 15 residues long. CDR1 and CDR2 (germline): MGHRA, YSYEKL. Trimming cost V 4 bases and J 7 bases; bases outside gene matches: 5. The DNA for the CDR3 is TGCGCCAGCAGCCCGGACAGGGGGCGGGTTGAAAAACTGTTTTTT. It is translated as CASSPDRGRVEKLFF.

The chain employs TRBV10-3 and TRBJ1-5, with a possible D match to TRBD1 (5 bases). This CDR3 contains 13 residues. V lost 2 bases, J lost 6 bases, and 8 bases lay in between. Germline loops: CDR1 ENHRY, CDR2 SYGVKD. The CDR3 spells CAISEGAGQPQHF. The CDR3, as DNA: TGTGCCATCAGTGAGGGGGCGGGTCAGCCCCAGCATTTT.

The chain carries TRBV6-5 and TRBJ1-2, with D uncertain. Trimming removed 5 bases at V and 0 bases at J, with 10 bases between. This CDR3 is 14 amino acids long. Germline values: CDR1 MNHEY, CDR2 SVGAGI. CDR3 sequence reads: CASSHPGANYGYTF. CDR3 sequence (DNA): TGTGCCAGCAGTCACCCGGGAGCTAACTATGGCTACACCTTC.

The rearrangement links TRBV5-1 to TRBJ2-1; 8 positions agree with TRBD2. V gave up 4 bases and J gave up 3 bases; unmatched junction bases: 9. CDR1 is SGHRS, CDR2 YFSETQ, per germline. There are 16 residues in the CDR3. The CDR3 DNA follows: TGCGCCAGCAGCAGCACATTAGCGGGGTTCTACAATGAGCAGTTCTTC. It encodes CASSSTLAGFYNEQFF.

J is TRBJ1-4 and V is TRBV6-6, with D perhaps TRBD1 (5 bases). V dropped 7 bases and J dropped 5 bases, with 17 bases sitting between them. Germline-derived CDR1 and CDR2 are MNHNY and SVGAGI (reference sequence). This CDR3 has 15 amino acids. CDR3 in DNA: TGTGCCAGCATGGGCCAGACAGCCGTAAATGAAAAACTGTTTTTT. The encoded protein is CASMGQTAVNEKLFF.

The CDR3 DNA is TGTGCCAGCACCCCGGGGCAGGCAACGGTAGCCAAAAACATTCAGTACTTC. Translating it yields CASTPGQATVAKNIQYF. This rearrangement joins TRBV5-5 to TRBJ2-4, with D perhaps given as TRBD1 or TRBD2 (5 bases each). Germline V lookup: CDR1 SGHKS, CDR2 YYEKEE (reference sequence). CDR3 length equals 17 residues. Trimming left V 6 bases short and J 0 bases short, with 19 bases between. Together with reference TRBV5-5 and TRBJ2-4, the CDR3 gives the full variable domain: DAGVTQSPTHLIKTRGQQVTLRCSPISGHKSVSWYQQVLGQGPQFIFQYYEKEERGRGNFPDRFSARQFPNYSSELNVNALLLGDSALYLCASTPGQATVAKNIQYFGAGTRLSVL.

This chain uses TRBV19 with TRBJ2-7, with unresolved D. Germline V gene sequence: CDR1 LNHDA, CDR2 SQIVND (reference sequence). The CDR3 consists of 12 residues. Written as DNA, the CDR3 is TGTTGTACCCAGTTACCTTCCTACGAGCAGTACTTC. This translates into CCTQLPSYEQYF.

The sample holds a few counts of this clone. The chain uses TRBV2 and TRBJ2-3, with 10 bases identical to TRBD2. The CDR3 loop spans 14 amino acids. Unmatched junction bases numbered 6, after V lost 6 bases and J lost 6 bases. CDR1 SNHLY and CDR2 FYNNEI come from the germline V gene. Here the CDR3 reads CASRLAGMYDTQYF. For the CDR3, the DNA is TGTGCCAGCAGACTAGCGGGGATGTATGATACGCAGTATTTT. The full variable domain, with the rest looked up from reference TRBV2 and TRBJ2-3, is EPEVTQTPSHQVTQMGQEVILRCVPISNHLYFYWYRQILGQKVEFLVSFYNNEISEKSEIFDDQFSVERPDGSNFTLKIRSTKLEDSAMYFCASRLAGMYDTQYFGPGTRLTVL.

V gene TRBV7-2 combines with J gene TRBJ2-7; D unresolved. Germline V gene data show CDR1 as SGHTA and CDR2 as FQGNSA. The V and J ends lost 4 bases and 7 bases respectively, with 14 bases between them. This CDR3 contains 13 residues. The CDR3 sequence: CASSSIFNSEQYF. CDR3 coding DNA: TGTGCCAGCAGCTCGATATTTAATTCTGAGCAGTACTTC.

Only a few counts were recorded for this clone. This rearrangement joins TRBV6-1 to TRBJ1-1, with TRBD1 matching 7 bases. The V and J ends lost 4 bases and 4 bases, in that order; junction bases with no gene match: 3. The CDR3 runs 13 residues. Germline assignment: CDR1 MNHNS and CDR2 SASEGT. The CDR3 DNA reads TGTGCCAGCAGTGCCCAGGGGGGCACTGAAGCTTTCTTT. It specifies CASSAQGGTEAFF.

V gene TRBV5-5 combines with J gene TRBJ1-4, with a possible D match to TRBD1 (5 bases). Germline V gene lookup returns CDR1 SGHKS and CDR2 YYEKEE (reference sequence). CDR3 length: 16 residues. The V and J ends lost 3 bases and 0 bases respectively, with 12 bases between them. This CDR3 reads CASSWGGGTTNEKLFF. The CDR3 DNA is TGTGCCAGCAGCTGGGGTGGGGGAACAACTAATGAAAAACTGTTTTTT.

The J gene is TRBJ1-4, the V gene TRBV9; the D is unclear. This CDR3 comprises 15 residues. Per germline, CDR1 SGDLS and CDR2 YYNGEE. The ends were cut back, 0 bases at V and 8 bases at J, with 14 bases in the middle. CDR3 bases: TGTGCCAGCAGCGTAGGGGTTGATCCTCCCGAAAAACTGTTTTTT. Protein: CASSVGVDPPEKLFF.

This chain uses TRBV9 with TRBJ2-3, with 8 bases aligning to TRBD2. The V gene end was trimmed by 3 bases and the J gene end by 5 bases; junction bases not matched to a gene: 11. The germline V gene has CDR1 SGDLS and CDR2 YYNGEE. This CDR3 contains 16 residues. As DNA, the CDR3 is TGTGCCAGCAGCGCCGGTAGAAGCGGGGGCGGAGATACGCAGTATTTT. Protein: CASSAGRSGGGDTQYF.

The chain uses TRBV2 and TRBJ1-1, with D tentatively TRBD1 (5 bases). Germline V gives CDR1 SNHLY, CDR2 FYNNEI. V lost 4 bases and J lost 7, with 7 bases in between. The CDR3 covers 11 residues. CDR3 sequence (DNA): TGTGCCAGCAGTGGAGACAGTGAAGCTTTCTTT. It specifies CASSGDSEAFF.

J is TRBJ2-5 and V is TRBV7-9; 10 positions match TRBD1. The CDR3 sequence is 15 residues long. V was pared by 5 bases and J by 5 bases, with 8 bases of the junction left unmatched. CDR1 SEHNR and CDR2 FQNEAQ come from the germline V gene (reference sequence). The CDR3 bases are TGTGCCAGCAGCCCGGGACAGGGGACGGTGGAGACCCAGTACTTC. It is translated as CASSPGQGTVETQYF.

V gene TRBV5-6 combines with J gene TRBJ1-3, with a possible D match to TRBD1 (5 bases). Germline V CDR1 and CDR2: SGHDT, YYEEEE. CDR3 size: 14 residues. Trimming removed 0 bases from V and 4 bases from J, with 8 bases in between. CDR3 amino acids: CASSLGQQGNTIYF. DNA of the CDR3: TGTGCCAGCAGCTTGGGACAGCAAGGAAACACCATATATTTT. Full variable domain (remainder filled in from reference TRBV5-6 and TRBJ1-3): DAGVTQSPTHLIKTRGQQVTLRCSPKSGHDTVSWYQQALGQGPQFIFQYYEEEERQRGNFPDRFSGHQFPNYSSELNVNALLLGDSALYLCASSLGQQGNTIYFGEGSWLTVV.

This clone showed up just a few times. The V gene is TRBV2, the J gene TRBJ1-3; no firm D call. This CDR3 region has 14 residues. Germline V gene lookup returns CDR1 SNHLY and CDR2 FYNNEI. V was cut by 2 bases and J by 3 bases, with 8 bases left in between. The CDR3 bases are TGTGCCAGCAGTGAACTGGGTAATGGAAACACCATATATTTT. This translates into CASSELGNGNTIYF.

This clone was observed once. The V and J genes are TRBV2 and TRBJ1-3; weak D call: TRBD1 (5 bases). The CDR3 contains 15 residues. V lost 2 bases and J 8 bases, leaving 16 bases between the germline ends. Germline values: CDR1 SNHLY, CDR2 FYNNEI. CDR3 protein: CASSEFNQGWDTIYF. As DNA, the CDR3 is TGTGCCAGCAGTGAATTCAATCAGGGATGGGACACCATATATTTT. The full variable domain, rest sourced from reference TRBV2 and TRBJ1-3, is EPEVTQTPSHQVTQMGQEVILRCVPISNHLYFYWYRQILGQKVEFLVSFYNNEISEKSEIFDDQFSVERPDGSNFTLKIRSTKLEDSAMYFCASSEFNQGWDTIYFGEGSWLTVV.

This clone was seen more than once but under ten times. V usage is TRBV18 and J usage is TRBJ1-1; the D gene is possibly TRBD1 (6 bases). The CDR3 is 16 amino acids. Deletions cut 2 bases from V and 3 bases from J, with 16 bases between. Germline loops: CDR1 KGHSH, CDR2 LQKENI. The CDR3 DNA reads TGTGCCAGCTCACCATTCCCGGACAGACTGGACACTGAAGCTTTCTTT. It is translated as CASSPFPDRLDTEAFF.

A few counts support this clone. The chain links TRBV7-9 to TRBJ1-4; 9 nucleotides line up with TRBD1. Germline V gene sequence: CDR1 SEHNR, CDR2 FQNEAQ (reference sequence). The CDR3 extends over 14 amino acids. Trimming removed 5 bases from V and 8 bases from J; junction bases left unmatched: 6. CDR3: CASSLGQGNEKLFF. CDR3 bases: TGTGCCAGCAGCCTAGGACAGGGGAACGAAAAACTGTTTTTT.

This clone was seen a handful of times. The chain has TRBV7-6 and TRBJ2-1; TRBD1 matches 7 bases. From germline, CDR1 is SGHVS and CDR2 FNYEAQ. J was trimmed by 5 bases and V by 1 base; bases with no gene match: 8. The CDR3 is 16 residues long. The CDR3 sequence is CASSLDRGPLNNEQFF. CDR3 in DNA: TGTGCCAGCAGCTTAGACAGGGGCCCCTTGAACAATGAGCAGTTCTTC.

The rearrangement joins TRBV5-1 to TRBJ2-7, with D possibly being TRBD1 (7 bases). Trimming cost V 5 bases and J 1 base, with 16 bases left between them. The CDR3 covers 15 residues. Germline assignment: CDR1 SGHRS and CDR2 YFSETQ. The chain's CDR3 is CASRQGGGSSYEQYF. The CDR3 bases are TGCGCCAGCAGGCAGGGGGGAGGATCTTCCTACGAGCAGTACTTC.

The CDR3 is CASSLEGTTDNEQFF. The CDR3 DNA reads TGTGCCAGCAGCTTAGAGGGGACTACAGACAATGAGCAGTTCTTC. The chain employs TRBV7-8 and TRBJ2-1; 7 bases map to TRBD2. CDR1 and CDR2 (germline): SGHVS, FQNEAQ. CDR3 length: 15 residues. V lost 1 base, J lost 5 bases, and 5 bases stayed unmatched.